This T cell receptor (beta chain) is from a study of cytomegalovirus exposure and HLA in healthy donors (dated by TCRdb to 2016 to 2017). Some background on the complete study: In an earlier analysis of around 540 of the donors, 276 Gb of sequence data and approximately 120 million unique TCR beta sequences from roughly 180 million T cells were reported. An early release covering roughly 600 HLA-typed donors comprised about 320 gigabases of sequencing data and roughly 86 million unique TCR sequences. Among 350 to 400 genotyped donors of the cohort, an average of about 240,000 unique TCR beta nucleotide sequences were sequenced per donor, roughly a sixth of them non-productive. To predict cytomegalovirus infection status, the study combined high-throughput TCR immunosequencing, statistical association of individual TCRs with disease status, and machine learning. The study profiled the T cell repertoires of under 700 subjects by immunosequencing and related them to cytomegalovirus serostatus. An earlier analysis of 587 of the donors applied high-throughput TCR beta sequencing to assess whether each TCR beta V gene segment acted as functional or pseudogenic. Rather than using new phenotypic data, the later analysis identified candidate immune exposures from TCR beta sequences and from how often those sequences occurred across donors. Along with the approximately 700-subject first cohort, a separate validation cohort of more than 90 different subjects was used. The number of donors typed differed by locus, with about 629-630 for A, B, C, DRB1 and DQB1, roughly 520 for DQA1, 600 to 610 for DPA1, and around 460 for DPB1. Of the 300 to 400 genotyped donors, about 80% fell in the genetic ancestry cluster associated with self-reported Caucasian donors. Donor age, sex, ethnicity and CMV serostatus were collected together with the repertoire data. HLA typing covered class I and class II loci at four-digit resolution. A later genetic analysis took genome-wide SNP genotypes for 398 of the 666 donors and used that subset as a discovery cohort. All discovery cohort repertoires had been generated on a single sequencing platform. In a later analysis, previously published TCR beta repertoires from about 640 donors were re-analyzed and high-resolution HLA genotyping was added so that TCR occurrence patterns could be studied. The study aimed to test whether signatures of past pathogen exposure could be identified by cataloging public T cell receptors. Roughly 5 DR-DQ haplotypes were handled as single units for association and clustering, since linkage in the cohort was strong.

As concerns this clone: The antigen this receptor binds is unknown. No per-base quality is available; no much larger clone lies one base away.

Library preparation was by the immunoSEQ multiplex PCR assay. For the multiplex PCR, a mixture combining 60 forward primers for TCR Vbeta segments and 13 reverse primers for TCR Jbeta segments was used. Amplification of the CDR3 region of rearranged TCR beta genes was performed with a multiplex PCR assay on genomic DNA. Amplified TCR beta libraries were sequenced as 87-base-pair reads on the Illumina HiSeq System. On the study's bioinformatics: A later analysis tallied tens of millions of unique TCR beta chains across the roughly 610 repertoires, and roughly 11 million of those chains were shared by two or more donors. A nearest-neighbor algorithm error-corrected the raw reads and collapsed the reads into unique sequences, merging closely related sequences to remove PCR and sequencing errors. To assign V, D and J gene segments, CDR3 sequences were aligned to IMGT reference sequences. Each retained sequence needed at least a six-nucleotide match to both a V gene segment and a J gene segment. Rearrangements were classified as productive when the CDR3 lacked stop codons and remained in frame with V and J, and all other rearrangements were classified as non-productive. CDR3 was defined by IMGT convention, running from the second conserved V-encoded cysteine to the conserved J-encoded phenylalanine. In an earlier analysis of around 600 of the donors, sequences lacking an unambiguous match to a single V gene segment were excluded. In an earlier analysis of 587 of the donors, a V segment was called functional when productive rearrangements were above 56.7%, and segregating when the standard deviation between donors exceeded 5%. A statistical classification framework was developed to diagnose cytomegalovirus status using the catalog of TCR beta chain sequences. A later analysis assigned V and J genes by comparing TCR nucleotide sequences with IMGT/GENE-DB human TR gene sequences. In a later analysis, CDR3 sequences and most-parsimonious VDJ recombination scenarios were assigned using the TCRdist pipeline. In a later analysis, each TCR beta chain was defined by its CDR3 amino acid sequence together with its V-gene family, and reads without a unique V-gene family were excluded. As a way to deal with suspected cross-contamination and a sequencing artifact, a later analysis dropped 450 to 700 nucleotide sequences that were highly shared and had low generation probability. In a later analysis, a clonal expansion index for each public chain was calculated from normalized within-repertoire ranks of inferred template counts. In a later analysis, generation probabilities were computed with a VDJ recombination model fitted to out-of-frame rearrangements, and the resulting probabilities were checked against IGoR. A later analysis scored TCR-TCR, TCR-HLA and TCR-CMV co-occurrence with hypergeometric tests, applying a repertoire-size bias correction to TCR pairs. False discovery rates were estimated in a later analysis by permuting HLA or CMV assignments 20 times. In a later analysis, co-occurring TCRs were grouped using DBSCAN, with TCRdist sequence similarity added in when clustering inside HLA-allele-positive subsets. For co-occurrence clustering, repertoires with fewer than 30,000 or more than 120,000 public chains were excluded, along with roughly five repertoires with anomalous nucleotide sharing. Imported from immuneACCESS, the table was reduced by TCRdb to in-frame sequences with V and J called. These copies leave out some clones; in studies compared against another copy, an unresolved V gene accounts for under half, and the cause of the remainder is not known. From that table come the V and J calls and clone size; the DNA was used to work out D and trimming. The sample records fewer than 45,000 clones, about 78% of which are singletons. 3.4% of the sample belongs to the ten largest clones.

In total, 600 or so healthy bone marrow donors made up the cohort. All cohort members were sampled while nominally healthy, although unrecorded immune exposures were likely present. The donor tested CMV seronegative, placing the donor among the roughly 400 seronegative members of the cohort. Every donor gave a peripheral blood sample, and the peripheral blood mononuclear cells from that sample were used for TCR beta sequencing. The Qiagen DNeasy Blood Extraction Kit was used to extract genomic DNA from the blood cell samples. Trimming takes 8 bases from V and 6 bases from J, and the germline ends sit 19 bases apart. Via the germline V gene (reference sequence), CDR1 is MNHEY and CDR2 SMNVEV. There are 14 amino acids in the CDR3, from cysteine to phenylalanine inclusive. Just the 42-base CDR3 DNA is kept, in frame starting at base 1. Points the paper makes about the study in general: The cohort was sequenced for TCR beta chains only, and without alpha or paired-chain data the features that could be detected were limited. Some IMGT-functional V segments, including TRBV6-2 and TRBV6-3, could not be distinguished by the 87-base-pair reads and were therefore excluded. The study gave a list of around 170 TCR beta chains associated with cytomegalovirus. According to a later analysis, TCR association rates differed among HLA loci, with DRB1 alleles showing the most associated TCRs and HLA-C alleles showing the fewest. Broadly in line with IMGT annotations, most TCR beta V segments showed up in productive rearrangements about 87% or about 30% of the time in an earlier analysis of approximately 600 of the donors. Most CMV-associated TCR beta chains appeared to be HLA-restricted in a later analysis, and the HLA associations seemed to be driven largely by CMV exposure. About 17 rarely observed V segments, including chromosome 9 orphons, were excluded from the earlier analysis of approximately 500 of the donors because counts were too low. When HLA alleles, especially DR and DQ, strongly co-occurred, attributing TCR associations to individual alleles was difficult. At a false discovery rate of 0.05, a later analysis linked 16,951 TCR beta sequences to specific HLA alleles. In a later analysis, HLA-associated TCR beta chains showed more clonal expansion and lower generation probabilities than non-associated chains that were equally common. HLA typing was unavailable for some donors at each locus, so association tests used only the typed subset. The sequencing pipeline was judged likely to have produced a cluster of highly shared sequence variants as a technical artifact. Sequencing depth was assumed to be roughly uniform across donors in the presence/absence analyses, though that assumption may not hold. In vitro tests confirmed that a few of the cytomegalovirus-associated TCR beta chains recognize cytomegalovirus antigens. A further reported finding was that TCR beta sequences accurately predicted the HLA-A and HLA-B alleles for most subjects in the first cohort. According to a later genetic analysis, donors in an Asian-associated ancestry cluster had fewer N-insertions in productive TCRs than the roughly 670-donor mean. In a later analysis, several top co-occurrence clusters were reported to appear linked to parvovirus B19, influenza, CMV and Epstein-Barr virus. In a later genetic analysis, a missense DCLRE1C variant was associated with V-gene and J-gene trimming of TCR beta chains, and the association was replicated in an independent cohort. CMV serostatus was the only immune exposure information available for the cohort. In both the original and validation cohorts, the classifier was reported to diagnose cytomegalovirus status with high specificity and sensitivity. Correlated functional status among segregating V segments might reflect linkage disequilibrium, but an unknown experimental factor could not be ruled out. The authors suggested that the approach could potentially be extended to other disease states and immunological phenotypes. Most TCR sequences were seen in very few donors, while some public TCRs were found in many individuals.

The sequenced material came from PBMCs. The sequence links TRBV27 to TRBJ1-1, with TRBD1 tentatively as D gene (6 bases match). The TCR comes from a woman aged 30 to 39 in good health and CMV-seronegative. The CDR3 protein sequence reads: CASHAGAPLPEAFF. The DNA is TGTGCCAGCCACGCAGGGGCTCCCTTGCCTGAAGCTTTCTTT.